This T cell receptor beta chain was identified during a study of cytomegalovirus exposure and HLA in healthy donors. Study conclusions and caveats: A later examination showed that TCR association rates differed by HLA locus, with DRB1 most and HLA-C fewest. The CMV antigen specificity of a few CMV-associated chains was confirmed through in vitro analysis. Among TCR beta chains, those listed as cytomegalovirus-associated numbered over 150.

About this clone: The antigen is not known.

A multiplex PCR was run with 60 Vbeta primers and 13 Jbeta primers. Original handling: There were tens of millions of unique TCR beta chains by a later count, and approximately 12 million of them were shared. The assay was immunoSEQ multiplex PCR, and TCRdb's table has in-frame clones only and misses some. V and J calls and clone size are given by that table; D and trimming were obtained from the DNA. The table lists 150,000 to 200,000 clones, around 80% of them singletons. Sequenced material: PBMCs. The sequence came from a woman aged 40 to 50 in good health and CMV-seronegative.

The CDR3 loop is CAWSVDPGGYGYTF. Here the CDR3 DNA reads TGTGCCTGGAGTGTAGACCCAGGGGGTTATGGCTACACCTTC. The J gene is TRBJ1-2, the V gene TRBV30, with TRBD1 identical over 7 bases. Looked up from germline, CDR1 is GTSNPN and CDR2 is SVGIG (reference sequence). The trim removed 0 bases at V and 5 bases at J, leaving 6 bases unmatched. The CDR3 is 14 amino acids.